The clone carrying this T cell receptor beta chain was seen once. Its antigen is not identified. The sample comes from a study of OX40 agonist ivuxolimab in advanced cancers. Study summary: Patients in the trial were receiving intravenous ivuxolimab every 2 weeks, at doses of 0.01 to 10 mg/kg. Study-wide results and caveats: Not determined was the antigen specificity of the expanded peripheral T cells. At 0.1 to 3.0 mg/kg and by week 6, clonal expansion occurred in CD4+ and CD8+ blood T cells.

Here immunoSEQ multiplex PCR was the method, and the copy in TCRdb shows in-frame clones only, minus some. This sample has tens of thousands of clones, with approximately 86% found just once. The material was CD4+ or CD8+ T cells sorted from blood, obtained in a trial of the OX40 agonist ivuxolimab. The clonotype comes from an adult with an advanced solid tumor such as melanoma, head and neck, liver or kidney cancer.

The CDR3 bases are TGTGCCAGCAGCTTAACAGGGGCCCGTTACAATGAGCAGTTCTTC. Translation: CASSLTGARYNEQFF. This rearrangement joins TRBV5-4 to TRBJ2-1; 7 bases align to TRBD1. Unmatched junction bases numbered 6, after V lost 2 bases and J lost 4 bases. Germline lookup yields CDR1 SGHNT and CDR2 YYREEE (reference sequence). This CDR3 contains 15 residues.